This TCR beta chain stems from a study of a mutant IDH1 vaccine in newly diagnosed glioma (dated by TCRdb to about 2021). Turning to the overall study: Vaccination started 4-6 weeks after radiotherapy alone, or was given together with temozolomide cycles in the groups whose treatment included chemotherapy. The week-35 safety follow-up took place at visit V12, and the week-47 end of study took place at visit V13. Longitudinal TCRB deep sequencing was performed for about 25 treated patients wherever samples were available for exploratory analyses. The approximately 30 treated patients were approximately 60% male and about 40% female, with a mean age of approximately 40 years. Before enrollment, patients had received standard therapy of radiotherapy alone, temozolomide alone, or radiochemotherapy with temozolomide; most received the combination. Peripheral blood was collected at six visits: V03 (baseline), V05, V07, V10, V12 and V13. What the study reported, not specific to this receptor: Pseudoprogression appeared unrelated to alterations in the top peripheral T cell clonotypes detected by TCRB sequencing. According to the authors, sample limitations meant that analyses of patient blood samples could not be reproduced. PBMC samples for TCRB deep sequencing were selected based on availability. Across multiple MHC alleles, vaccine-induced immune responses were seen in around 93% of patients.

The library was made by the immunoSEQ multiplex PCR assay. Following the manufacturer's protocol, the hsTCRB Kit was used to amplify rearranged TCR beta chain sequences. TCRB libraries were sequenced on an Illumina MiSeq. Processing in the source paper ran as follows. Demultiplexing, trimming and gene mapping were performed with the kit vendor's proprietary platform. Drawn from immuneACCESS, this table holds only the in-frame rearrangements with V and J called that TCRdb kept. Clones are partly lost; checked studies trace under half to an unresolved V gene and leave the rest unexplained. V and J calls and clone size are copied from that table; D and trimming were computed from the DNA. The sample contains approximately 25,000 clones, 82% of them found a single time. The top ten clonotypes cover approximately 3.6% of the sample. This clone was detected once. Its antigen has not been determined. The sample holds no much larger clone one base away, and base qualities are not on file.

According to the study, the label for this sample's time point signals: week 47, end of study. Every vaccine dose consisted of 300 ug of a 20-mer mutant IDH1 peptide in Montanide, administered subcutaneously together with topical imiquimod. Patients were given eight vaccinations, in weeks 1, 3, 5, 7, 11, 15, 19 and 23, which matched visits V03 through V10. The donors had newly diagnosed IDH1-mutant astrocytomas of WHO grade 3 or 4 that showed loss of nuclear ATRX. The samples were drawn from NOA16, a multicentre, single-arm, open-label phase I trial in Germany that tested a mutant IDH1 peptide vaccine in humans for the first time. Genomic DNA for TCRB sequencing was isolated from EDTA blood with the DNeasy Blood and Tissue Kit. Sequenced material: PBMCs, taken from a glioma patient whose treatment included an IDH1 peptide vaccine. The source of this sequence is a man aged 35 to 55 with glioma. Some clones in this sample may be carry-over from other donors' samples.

The sequence in DNA is TGTGCCAGCAGCCCCCCCCGGGACAGGCCCAACTATGGCTACACCTTC. This translates into CASSPPRDRPNYGYTF. Recombination joined TRBV5-5 with TRBJ1-2; 8 bases in the junction line up with TRBD1. The CDR3 measures 16 amino acids from cysteine to phenylalanine. Just CDR3 DNA is preserved here, 48 bases in frame from base 1. The germline V gene (reference sequence) specifies SGHKS as CDR1 and YYEKEE as CDR2. The germline V and J ends show losses of 4 bases and 2 bases respectively, and no gene match explains 10 bases of the junction.